This T cell receptor (beta chain) was profiled in a study of blood T cell repertoires in COVID-19. Study-level background: T cells, B-cell-depleted T cells, or PBMCs provided the cDNA or gDNA that served as material.

Methods used by the authors: Scientists estimated how many nucleated cells there were by amplifying reference gene primers. The protocol was immunoSEQ multiplex PCR, while the TCRdb copy is restricted to in-frame clones and leaves out a portion. That table supplies the V and J calls and clone size; D and trimming were determined from the DNA. The profile shows 310,000 or so clones, around nine tenths of them singletons. Between the trimmed V and J ends, which lost 1 base and 0 bases, there was a span of 9 bases. Germline CDR1 is MGHRA and CDR2 is YSYEKL. This CDR3 is 15 amino acids long. This clonotype was obtained from a woman in her twenties or thirties with COVID-19, enrolled during active disease. The chain is built from TRBV4-1 and TRBJ2-5, with D maybe TRBD1 (6 bases). The sequenced material came from peripheral blood. The CDR3 coding sequence is TGCGCCAGCAGCCAAGGGGACACCGACCAAGAGACCCAGTACTTC. Translating gives CASSQGDTDQETQYF.